The rows below give T cell receptor beta chains drawn from one sample of a study of blood T cell repertoires in COVID-19. Assay used: immunoSEQ multiplex PCR; TCRdb lists only in-frame clones, some missing. This sample has 140,000 or so clones; approximately 89% occur once, and the top ten carry 1.5% to 2%. Specimen: peripheral blood. The receptors derive from a human donor in a cohort sampled during active COVID-19. The CDR3 runs from the conserved cysteine through the conserved F or W. Fields, in order: V gene, clone size, D gene, J gene, CDR3 protein, CDR3 DNA. A D gene is named only where the DNA matches it firmly. Clone size is given for some rows only: seen once, a few or many times, or a class if the clone is expanded.

>TRBV18|once|-|TRBJ2-4
CASSPPEGRYIQYF
TGTGCCAGCTCACCACCGGAGGGGCGGTACATTCAGTACTTC
>TRBV19|-|-|TRBJ1-6
CASSMGGAGSPLHF
TGTGCCAGTAGTATGGGCGGGGCTGGTTCACCCCTCCACTTT
>TRBV30|-|-|TRBJ2-1
CAWREVTEQFF
TGTGCCTGGAGGGAGGTGACTGAGCAGTTCTTC
>TRBV5-1|-|TRBD1|TRBJ1-4
CASSLGQGATNEKLFF
TGCGCCAGCAGCTTGGGACAGGGGGCAACTAATGAAAAACTGTTTTTT
>TRBV2|-|-|TRBJ1-1
CASTPEGVGYTEAFF
TGTGCCAGCACCCCCGAGGGCGTTGGGTACACTGAAGCTTTCTTT
>TRBV6-1|-|-|TRBJ2-7
CASSETVFYEQYF
TGTGCCAGCAGTGAAACAGTTTTCTACGAGCAGTACTTC
>TRBV5-1|-|-|TRBJ2-7
CASSEQVHEQYF
TGCGCCAGCAGCGAACAGGTACACGAGCAGTACTTC
>TRBV14|few|-|TRBJ1-6
CASSQDWQGGSPLHF
TGTGCCAGCAGCCAAGATTGGCAGGGCGGCTCACCCCTCCACTTT
>TRBV3-1/TRBV3-2|few|-|TRBJ1-6
CASTLSAGSSPLHF
TGTGCCAGCACCTTATCCGCGGGCAGCTCACCCCTCCACTTT
>TRBV5-4|-|-|TRBJ2-1
CASSLGGNTYNEQFF
TGTGCCAGCAGCTTGGGAGGGAATACCTACAATGAGCAGTTCTTC
>TRBV2|-|-|TRBJ1-5
CASSESSGNQPQHF
TGTGCCAGCAGTGAGTCGTCAGGAAATCAGCCCCAGCATTTT
>TRBV18|-|-|TRBJ1-2
CASSPAPNYGYTF
TGTGCCAGCTCACCGGCACCTAACTATGGCTACACCTTC
>TRBV29-1|-|-|TRBJ2-3
CSGNRADTQYF
TGCAGCGGCAATAGAGCAGATACGCAGTATTTT
>TRBV5-1|-|TRBD1|TRBJ2-3
CASSRTGDFTDTQYF
TGCGCCAGCAGTAGGACAGGGGACTTCACAGATACGCAGTATTTT
>TRBV3-1/TRBV3-2|-|-|TRBJ1-2
CASSGPSYGYTF
TGTGCCAGCAGCGGGCCGAGCTATGGCTACACCTTC
>TRBV28|-|TRBD2|TRBJ2-4
CASRQLAGALAKNIQYF
TGTGCCAGCAGACAACTAGCGGGGGCCCTAGCCAAAAACATTCAGTACTTC
>TRBV27|-|TRBD2|TRBJ2-3
CASSRLAGGTDTQYF
TGTGCCAGCAGTCGACTAGCGGGGGGAACAGATACGCAGTATTTT
>TRBV3-1/TRBV3-2|-|-|TRBJ1-2
CASSQGMWQGGGYTF
TGTGCCAGCAGCCAAGGCATGTGGCAGGGTGGTGGCTACACCTTC
>TRBV10-2|-|TRBD1|TRBJ2-5
CASSESGTERETQYF
TGCGCCAGCAGTGAGTCCGGGACAGAGAGAGAGACCCAGTACTTC
>TRBV7-8|-|TRBD1|TRBJ1-6
CASSLTGFESPLHF
TGTGCCAGCAGCTTGACAGGGTTTGAGTCACCCCTCCACTTT
>TRBV3-1/TRBV3-2|-|-|TRBJ2-5
CASSQDGAGAYQETQYF
TGTGCCAGCAGCCAAGATGGGGCGGGGGCCTATCAAGAGACCCAGTACTTC
>TRBV7-3|-|-|TRBJ1-6
CASSLRSNSPLHF
TGTGCCAGCAGCTTACGGAGCAATTCACCCCTCCACTTT
>TRBV7-3|-|TRBD1|TRBJ2-3
CASSLGTGRTDTQYF
TGTGCCAGCAGCTTGGGGACAGGGAGGACAGATACGCAGTATTTT
>TRBV21-1|-|-|TRBJ2-7
CASSKRDRGCEQYF
TGTGCCAGCAGCAAAAGGGACAGGGGTTGCGAGCAGTACTTC
>TRBV3-1/TRBV3-2|once|-|TRBJ2-5
CASSQLYRLSETQYF
TGTGCCAGCAGCCAGCTATACCGCCTATCGGAGACCCAGTACTTC
>TRBV11-3|-|-|TRBJ2-1
CASSPDGTEQFF
TGTGCCAGCAGCCCAGATGGCACTGAGCAGTTCTTC
>TRBV11-1|-|-|TRBJ2-7
CASSPRTDSYEQYF
TGTGCCAGCAGCCCCCGGACAGACTCCTACGAGCAGTACTTC
>TRBV20-1|-|-|TRBJ1-1
CSASISQTEAFF
TGCAGTGCTAGTATTTCACAGACCGAAGCTTTCTTT
>TRBV30|few|-|TRBJ1-6
CAWSVSFNSPLHF
TGTGCCTGGAGTGTAAGCTTCAATTCACCCCTCCACTTT
>TRBV5-4|-|TRBD2|TRBJ2-5
CVMSGGAFRETQYF
TGTGTAATGAGCGGGGGGGCCTTTCGAGAGACCCAGTACTTC
>TRBV18|-|TRBD1|TRBJ1-3
CASSRTGEGNTIYF
TGTGCCAGCTCACGGACAGGGGAAGGAAACACCATATATTTT
>TRBV5-4|-|-|TRBJ2-5
CASSLGQVKETQYF
TGTGCCAGCAGCTTGGGGCAGGTTAAAGAGACCCAGTACTTC
>TRBV29-1|-|TRBD1|TRBJ1-1
CSAEQGGNTEAFF
TGCAGCGCCGAGCAGGGGGGGAACACTGAAGCTTTCTTT
>TRBV6-6|-|TRBD2|TRBJ2-3
CASSGGEDTQYF
TGTGCCAGCAGCGGGGGGGAAGATACGCAGTATTTT
>TRBV18|-|-|TRBJ2-1
CASSPYLRNEQFF
TGTGCCAGCTCACCTTACCTAAGAAATGAGCAGTTCTTC
>TRBV5-1|-|-|TRBJ1-1
CASSPGPGDDTEAFF
TGCGCCAGCAGCCCGGGACCGGGGGATGACACTGAAGCTTTCTTT
>TRBV7-2|-|TRBD2|TRBJ2-3
CASSFETSGGSTQYF
TGTGCCAGCAGCTTTGAAACTAGCGGGGGCAGTACGCAGTATTTT
>TRBV3-1/TRBV3-2|-|TRBD2|TRBJ2-5
CASSQALPSGGAGETQYF
TGTGCCAGCAGCCAAGCTCTCCCCAGCGGGGGGGCGGGGGAGACCCAGTACTTC
>TRBV7-2|-|TRBD2|TRBJ2-3
CASSLGGTSGRYTQYF
TGTGCCAGCAGCTTAGGGGGGACTAGCGGGAGATATACGCAGTATTTT
>TRBV6-6|once|-|TRBJ1-4
CASSYNEKLFF
TGTGCCAGCAGCTATAATGAAAAACTGTTTTTT
>TRBV6-6|few|TRBD1|TRBJ2-7
CASSLPTGDYEQYF
TGTGCCAGCAGTTTACCAACAGGGGACTACGAGCAGTACTTC
>TRBV19|-|-|TRBJ1-1
CASSIRGNTEAFF
TGTGCCAGTAGTATCAGGGGGAACACTGAAGCTTTCTTT
>TRBV18|-|TRBD2|TRBJ2-7
CASSLTAGGRPYEQYF
TGTGCCAGCTCACTCACGGCCGGGGGGAGACCCTACGAGCAGTACTTC
>TRBV5-4|-|-|TRBJ2-3
CASSLQGFLTAPSF
TGTGCCAGCAGCTTGCAGGGTTTTTTGACAGCCCCATCTTTT
>TRBV6-5|-|-|TRBJ1-1
CASMGGPRLDTEAFF
TGTGCCAGTATGGGGGGGCCCAGGTTGGACACTGAAGCTTTCTTT
>TRBV30|-|-|TRBJ1-4
CAWTPVARGYKLFF
TGTGCCTGGACTCCCGTGGCAAGAGGGTACAAACTGTTTTTT
>TRBV5-8|-|TRBD1|TRBJ1-5
CASRPGTALHQPQHF
TGTGCCAGCAGACCCGGGACAGCCTTACATCAGCCCCAGCATTTT
>TRBV5-1|-|-|TRBJ1-6
CASSLGFTGIYNSPLHF
TGCGCCAGCAGCTTGGGTTTTACAGGGATTTATAATTCACCCCTCCACTTT
>TRBV4-2|-|TRBD1|TRBJ1-4
CASSGFRGRDEKLFF
TGTGCCAGCAGCGGGTTTAGGGGGCGCGATGAAAAACTGTTTTTT
>TRBV7-3|-|-|TRBJ2-7
CASSLTSGAPLDEQYF
TGTGCCAGCAGCTTAACCTCTGGGGCCCCCCTGGACGAGCAGTACTTC
>TRBV6-2/TRBV6-3|once|-|TRBJ1-5
CASSYRDNQPQHF
TGTGCCAGCAGTTACCGAGACAATCAGCCCCAGCATTTT
>TRBV10-3|-|-|TRBJ2-3
CAIRRGWADLDTQYF
TGTGCCATCAGACGGGGGTGGGCGGATTTAGATACGCAGTATTTT
>TRBV5-1|-|-|TRBJ2-3
CASSRSGRIDTDTQYF
TGCGCCAGCAGCCGTTCAGGGAGGATTGACACAGATACGCAGTATTTT
>TRBV25-1|-|TRBD1|TRBJ2-3
CASRNDRAEDTQYF
TGTGCCAGCAGAAATGACAGGGCCGAGGATACGCAGTATTTT
>TRBV6-2/TRBV6-3|-|TRBD2|TRBJ2-5
CASSPVGAGAEETQYF
TGTGCCAGCAGTCCCGTGGGAGCGGGGGCGGAAGAGACCCAGTACTTC
>TRBV2|-|TRBD1|TRBJ1-2
CASSASRDSFYGYTF
TGTGCCAGCAGTGCATCCCGGGACAGCTTCTATGGCTACACCTTC
>TRBV25-1|-|TRBD1|TRBJ1-6
CASSEIIARDRGNSPLHF
TGTGCCAGCAGTGAAATTATAGCCCGGGACAGGGGAAATTCACCCCTCCACTTT
>TRBV19|-|-|TRBJ2-7
CASSIQGSYEQYF
TGTGCCAGTAGTATCCAGGGTTCCTACGAGCAGTACTTC
>TRBV9|-|TRBD2|TRBJ2-3
CASSGSSGYTDTQYF
TGTGCCAGCAGCGGTAGTAGCGGGTACACAGATACGCAGTATTTT
>TRBV5-6|-|TRBD1|TRBJ2-5
CASSLGQPQETQYF
TGTGCCAGCAGTCTGGGACAGCCCCAAGAGACCCAGTACTTC